One sample yielded the 24 T cell receptor beta chains listed below, sequenced in a study of T cells expressing NK-cell markers. TCRdb re-called the 5' RACE reads; one entry per CDR3 protein, DNA not given. This table holds about 540,000 distinct CDR3 sequences. Input material: blood T cells: a sorted CD56 or NKG2C T cell subset, CD4+ or CD8+ T cells, or bulk PBMC T cells (not recorded which). All receptors derive from a young man in good health.

The chain joins TRBV12-5 to TRBJ1-1. Germline values: CDR1 LGHNT, CDR2 FRNRAP. The CDR3 sequence is 13 residues long. CDR3 sequence reads: CASGSDGNTEAFF.

The CDR3 spells CASSFSDQGAGGYTF. V usage is TRBV9 and J usage is TRBJ1-2; the D gene TCRdb calls, TRBD1, cannot be checked with no DNA. The CDR3 extends over 15 amino acids. Germline V gene lookup returns CDR1 SGDLS and CDR2 YYNGEE.

The CDR3 here is CASSQRQGDSRQPQHF. This rearrangement joins TRBV4-2 to TRBJ1-5; the D call of TRBD1 rests on TCRdb alone, since no DNA is present to check it. Germline CDR1 and CDR2: LGHNA and YNFKEQ. This CDR3 has 16 amino acids.

This CDR3 reads CSVGSVAGSDREDTQYF. J is TRBJ2-3 and V is TRBV29-1; the D call of TRBD1 rests on TCRdb alone, since no DNA is present to check it. The CDR3 is 17 amino acids. Germline V CDR1 and CDR2: SQVTM, ANQGSEA.

This chain's CDR3 is CSVESGRGGDTQYF. The chain couples TRBV29-1 to TRBJ2-3; the TCRdb D gene call, TRBD2, has no DNA to confirm it. The CDR3 covers 14 residues. Per germline, CDR1 SQVTM and CDR2 ANQGSEA.

CDR3 residues: CASRSTGIRAYEQYF. V usage is TRBV6-2 or TRBV6-3 and J usage is TRBJ2-7; the D call from TCRdb, TRBD1, cannot be confirmed without DNA. In germline, CDR1 is MNHEY, CDR2 SVGEGT. CDR3 length: 15 amino acids.

V is TRBV6-5 and J is TRBJ2-3; no DNA is available, so the TRBD2 call from TCRdb remains unchecked. Per the germline V gene, CDR1 is MNHEY and CDR2 is SVGAGI. This CDR3 comprises 16 residues. The CDR3 is CASSYAPGRVRDTQYF.

The rearrangement joins TRBV5-1 to TRBJ2-1. There are 11 residues in the CDR3. Looked up from germline, CDR1 is SGHRS and CDR2 is YFSETQ. The CDR3 sequence is CASSWSDEQFF.

The chain couples TRBV7-9 to TRBJ2-2; checking the TCRdb D call of TRBD1 is not possible without DNA. The CDR3 sequence is 14 residues long. Germline V lookup: CDR1 SEHNR, CDR2 FQNEAQ (reference sequence). CDR3: CASSVTDLTGELFF.

This rearrangement joins TRBV5-8 to TRBJ2-6; TCRdb designates TRBD1, a call that cannot be tested without DNA. This CDR3 contains 17 residues. In germline, CDR1 is SGHTS, CDR2 YDEGEE. The CDR3 loop reads CASSSNRGHSGANVLTF.

The chain joins TRBV5-1 to TRBJ2-3; TCRdb gives TRBD1 as the D gene, but with no DNA this cannot be confirmed. Germline V gene data show CDR1 as SGHRS and CDR2 as YFSETQ. The CDR3 runs to 16 residues. The CDR3 is CASRQVVRDDTDTQYF. Complete variable domain (other parts from reference TRBV5-1 and TRBJ2-3): KAGVTQTPRYLIKTRGQQVTLSCSPISGHRSVSWYQQTPGQGLQFLFEYFSETQRNKGNFPGRFSGRQFSNSRSEMNVSTLELGDSALYLCASRQVVRDDTDTQYFGPGTRLTVL.

This chain links TRBV20-1 with TRBJ2-4; absent DNA, TCRdb's TRBD1 call cannot be checked. The CDR3 extends over 13 amino acids. Germline assignment: CDR1 DFQATT and CDR2 SNEGSKA (reference sequence). CDR3 loop: CSARGFRDGIQYF.

V gene TRBV4-1 combines with J gene TRBJ2-6; TCRdb reports TRBD1, a call that lacks DNA to check it against. This CDR3 has 17 amino acids. Germline V gene lookup returns CDR1 MGHRA and CDR2 YSYEKL. CDR3 protein: CASSLGTGANGANVLTF.

The chain is built from TRBV4-2 and TRBJ2-7; TCRdb gives TRBD1 as the D gene, but with no DNA this cannot be confirmed. Germline assignment: CDR1 LGHNA and CDR2 YNFKEQ. The CDR3 totals 15 residues. The CDR3: CASSQVGTGEYEQYF.

The V call is TRBV7-2, the J call TRBJ2-1. CDR1 and CDR2 (germline): SGHTA, FQGNSA. CDR3 length: 14 residues. The CDR3 loop is CASSFWTSNNEQFF.

The chain is built from TRBV20-1 and TRBJ2-1. The germline V gene has CDR1 DFQATT and CDR2 SNEGSKA (reference sequence). The CDR3 length is 16 residues. The CDR3 loop is CSARDLDRISYNEQFF.

The chain employs TRBV6-1 and TRBJ2-2; TCRdb's D call of TRBD1 is untestable without DNA. There are 16 residues in the CDR3. Germline lookup yields CDR1 MNHNS and CDR2 SASEGT. The CDR3 protein is CASSERGGANTGELFF.

The chain couples TRBV3-1 to TRBJ2-3; TCRdb's assignment of TRBD2 cannot be checked, as there is no DNA. There are 16 residues in the CDR3. Germline V gene lookup returns CDR1 LGHDT and CDR2 YNNKEL (reference sequence). CDR3 sequence reads: CASSQGAAGRSDTQYF.

The chain is built from TRBV12-3 or TRBV12-4 and TRBJ2-6. The CDR3 spans 18 residues. The CDR3 protein is CASSFVVRPNSGANVLTF.

The chain is built from TRBV20-1 and TRBJ1-4; TCRdb outputs TRBD1, but without DNA this stays unchecked. Germline lookup yields CDR1 DFQATT and CDR2 SNEGSKA (reference sequence). This CDR3 spans 17 amino acids. CDR3: CSARDEASGFANEKLFF.

The rearrangement links TRBV20-1 to TRBJ2-1; TCRdb's assignment of TRBD2 cannot be checked, as there is no DNA. The CDR3 extends over 18 amino acids. Per germline, CDR1 DFQATT and CDR2 SNEGSKA (reference sequence). The CDR3 is CSASDWVLAGRNYNEQFF.

The V and J genes are TRBV16 and TRBJ1-1; TCRdb returns TRBD1, unconfirmable since there is no DNA. The CDR3 sequence is 13 residues long. Germline CDR1 is KGHSY and CDR2 is FQNENV. CDR3 in amino acids: CASSLIEGPEAFF.

V and J are TRBV20-1 and TRBJ2-5; lacking DNA, the TRBD2 call made by TCRdb goes unchecked. Germline assignment: CDR1 DFQATT and CDR2 SNEGSKA (reference sequence). The CDR3 runs 16 residues. CDR3 sequence: CSARDWAAPGGETQYF.

V and J are TRBV5-1 and TRBJ2-3; TCRdb outputs TRBD1, but without DNA this stays unchecked. The CDR3 runs 14 residues. CDR1 and CDR2 from the germline V gene are SGHRS and YFSETQ. The CDR3 loop is CASTPVGDTDTQYF.